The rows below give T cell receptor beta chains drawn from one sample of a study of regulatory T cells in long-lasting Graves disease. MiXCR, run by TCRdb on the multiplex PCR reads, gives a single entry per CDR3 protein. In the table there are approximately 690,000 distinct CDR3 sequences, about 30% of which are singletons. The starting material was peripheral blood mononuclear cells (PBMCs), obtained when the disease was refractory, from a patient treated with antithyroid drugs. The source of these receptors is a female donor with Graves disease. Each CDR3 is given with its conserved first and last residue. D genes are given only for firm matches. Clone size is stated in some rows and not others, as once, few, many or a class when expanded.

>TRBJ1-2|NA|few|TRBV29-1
CSVTGNYGYTF
TGCAGCGTTACGGGGAACTATGGCTACACCTTC
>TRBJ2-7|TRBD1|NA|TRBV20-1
CSAILLGQAPYEQYF
TGCAGTGCTATACTTCTGGGACAGGCCCCCTACGAGCAGTACTTC
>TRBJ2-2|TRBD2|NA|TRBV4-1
CASSHDGRGTGELFF
TGCGCCAGCAGCCACGACGGGAGGGGAACCGGGGAGCTGTTTTTT
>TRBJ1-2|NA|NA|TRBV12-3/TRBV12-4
CASSLQGSGGYTF
TGTGCCAGCAGTTTACAGGGATCCGGCGGCTACACCTTC
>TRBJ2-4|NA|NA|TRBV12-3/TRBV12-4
CASSLGRYGAPKNIQYF
TGTGCCAGCAGTTTAGGCCGTTACGGTGCCCCAAAAAACATTCAGTACTTC
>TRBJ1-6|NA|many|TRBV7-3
CASSHDSRISPLHF
TGTGCCAGCAGCCACGACAGTCGAATTTCACCCCTCCACTTT
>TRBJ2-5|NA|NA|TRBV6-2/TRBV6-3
CASSYLGVGRDAETQYF
TGTGCCAGCAGTTACCTTGGAGTGGGAAGGGATGCGGAGACCCAGTACTTC
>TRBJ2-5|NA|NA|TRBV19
CASSIDNRARETQYF
TGTGCCAGTAGTATAGATAACAGGGCGAGAGAGACCCAGTACTTC
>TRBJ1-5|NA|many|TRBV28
CASSPPGGHSNQPQHF
TGTGCCAGCAGTCCTCCTGGTGGCCATAGCAATCAGCCCCAGCATTTT
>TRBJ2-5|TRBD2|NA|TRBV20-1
CSAGTMSVRTQYF
TGCAGTGCCGGGACTATGTCTGTACGGACCCAGTACTTC
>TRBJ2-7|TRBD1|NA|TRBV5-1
CASSLLGQGKHEQYF
TGCGCCAGCAGCTTGCTTGGACAGGGCAAACACGAGCAGTACTTC
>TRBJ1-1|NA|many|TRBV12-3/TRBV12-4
CASSLAPWHFEAFF
TGTGCCAGCAGTTTAGCGCCCTGGCATTTTGAAGCTTTCTTT
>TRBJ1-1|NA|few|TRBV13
CASSPGSPTEAFF
TGTGCCAGCAGCCCCGGGTCGCCCACTGAAGCTTTCTTT
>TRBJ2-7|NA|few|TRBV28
CASRLGDLSYEQYF
TGTGCCAGCAGATTAGGGGACCTCTCCTACGAGCAGTACTTC
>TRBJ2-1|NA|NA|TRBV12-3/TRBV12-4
CASSFGGTTYNEQFF
TGTGCCAGCAGTTTTGGAGGGACCACCTACAATGAGCAGTTCTTC
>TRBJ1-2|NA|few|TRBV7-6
CASSTGGGLGYGYTF
TGTGCCAGCAGCACCGGGGGGGGGCTGGGGTATGGCTACACCTTC
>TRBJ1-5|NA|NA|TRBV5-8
CASSRGVGPNQPQHF
TGTGCCAGCAGCAGGGGAGTAGGGCCCAATCAGCCCCAGCATTTT
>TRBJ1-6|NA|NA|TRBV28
CASSESRGYRSPLHF
TGTGCCAGCAGTGAATCGCGGGGGTATCGATCACCCCTCCACTTT
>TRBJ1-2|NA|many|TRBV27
CASSTRQANYGYTF
TGTGCCAGCAGTACGCGACAGGCTAACTATGGCTACACCTTC
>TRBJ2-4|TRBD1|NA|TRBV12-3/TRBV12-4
CASSLRGRRNIQYF
TGTGCCAGCAGTCTCAGGGGGCGCCGGAACATTCAGTACTTC
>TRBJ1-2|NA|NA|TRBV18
CASSPRGNHYGYTF
TGTGCCAGCTCACCCAGGGGAAATCACTATGGCTACACCTTC
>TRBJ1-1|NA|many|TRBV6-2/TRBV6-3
CASSYRLQNTEAFF
TGTGCCAGCAGTTACAGGCTTCAGAACACTGAAGCTTTCTTT
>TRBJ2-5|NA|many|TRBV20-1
CSGGSHQETQYF
TGCAGTGGGGGCAGTCACCAAGAGACCCAGTACTTC
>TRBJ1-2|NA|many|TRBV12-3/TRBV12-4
CASSPGGVGGYTF
TGTGCCAGCAGTCCCGGTGGGGTGGGCGGCTACACCTTC
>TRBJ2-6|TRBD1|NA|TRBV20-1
CSAWDSGVGANVLTF
TGCAGTGCCTGGGACAGTGGGGTCGGGGCCAACGTCCTGACTTTC
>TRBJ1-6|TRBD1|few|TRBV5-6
CASSPKTGRYSPLHF
TGTGCCAGCAGCCCAAAGACAGGGAGGTATTCACCCCTCCACTTT
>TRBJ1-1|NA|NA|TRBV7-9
CASSLIRNNTEAFF
TGTGCCAGCAGCTTAATTAGAAACAACACTGAAGCTTTCTTT
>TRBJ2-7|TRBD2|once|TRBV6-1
CASSKSGRPGNEQYF
TGTGCCAGCAGCAAAAGCGGGAGGCCCGGGAACGAGCAGTACTTC
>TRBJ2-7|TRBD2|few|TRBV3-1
CASSQEGAGLADF
TGTGCCAGCAGCCAAGAGGGGGCCGGACTAGCAGACTTC
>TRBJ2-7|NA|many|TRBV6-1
CASTEQSSYEQYF
TGTGCCAGCACCGAACAGAGCAGCTACGAGCAGTACTTC
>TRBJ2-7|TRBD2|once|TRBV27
CASSLAATDPYEQYF
TGTGCCAGCAGCCTAGCGGCGACGGACCCCTACGAGCAGTACTTC
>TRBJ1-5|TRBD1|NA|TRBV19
CASTKGQGSRPQHF
TGTGCCAGTACCAAAGGACAGGGTAGTAGGCCCCAGCATTTT
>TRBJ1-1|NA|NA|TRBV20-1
CSARDKARGTYTEAFF
TGCAGTGCTAGAGATAAAGCGCGGGGCACATACACTGAAGCTTTCTTT
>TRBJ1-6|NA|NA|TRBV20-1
CSARYLGPANSPLHF
TGCAGTGCTCGATACCTTGGCCCGGCTAATTCACCCCTCCACTTT
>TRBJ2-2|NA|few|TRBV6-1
CASSEHVFSNTGELFF
TGTGCCAGCAGTGAACATGTCTTCTCGAACACCGGGGAGCTGTTTTTT
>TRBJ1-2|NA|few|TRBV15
CATSKGSTGYGGYTF
TGTGCCACCAGCAAAGGCTCCACAGGGTACGGTGGCTACACCTTC
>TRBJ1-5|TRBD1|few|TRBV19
CASSNEGTRQGGNQPQHF
TGTGCCAGTAGTAATGAAGGCACGCGACAGGGTGGCAATCAGCCCCAGCATTTT
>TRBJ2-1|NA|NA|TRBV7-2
CASSRGTGGLYNEQFF
TGTGCCAGCAGCAGAGGGACTGGCGGATTATACAATGAGCAGTTCTTC
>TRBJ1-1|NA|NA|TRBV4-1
CASSHQDKAEAFF
TGCGCCAGCAGCCATCAGGACAAGGCTGAAGCTTTCTTT
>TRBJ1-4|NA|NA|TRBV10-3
CAISEPGEAHVEKLFF
TGTGCCATCAGTGAGCCTGGGGAGGCCCACGTTGAAAAACTGTTTTTT
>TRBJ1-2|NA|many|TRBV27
CASRLEGRTQDRYGYTF
TGTGCCAGCAGGCTGGAGGGTCGTACCCAAGACCGCTATGGCTACACCTTC
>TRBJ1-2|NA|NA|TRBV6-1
CASSELLGAYGYTF
TGTGCCAGCAGTGAATTGCTGGGGGCTTATGGCTACACCTTC
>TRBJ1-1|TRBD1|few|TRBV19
CASSTLGQGNTEAFF
TGTGCCAGTAGTACTCTAGGACAGGGGAACACTGAAGCTTTCTTT
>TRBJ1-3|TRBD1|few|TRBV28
CASSDTGGNRNTIYF
TGTGCCAGCAGTGACACAGGGGGCAATCGAAACACCATATATTTT
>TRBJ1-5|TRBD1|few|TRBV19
CASSTTGDSYQPQHF
TGTGCCAGTAGTACTACCGGGGACAGCTATCAGCCCCAGCATTTT
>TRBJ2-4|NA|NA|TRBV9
CARHRLAKNIQYF
TGTGCCCGACATAGACTAGCCAAAAACATTCAGTACTTC